A selection of T cell receptor beta chains follows, all from one sample in a study of human T cells and chemical hapten exposure. TCRdb processed the RACE reads anew with MiXCR; each CDR3 protein has one entry. The repertoire includes 95,000 to 150,000 distinct CDR3 sequences, roughly 15% of them detected once, and approximately 0.92% sits in the top ten. This material consisted of whole blood, taken in connection with sensitization to the hapten diphenylcyclopropenone (DPC). The receptor source for this set is a man younger than 35 with alopecia areata. Some clones in this sample may be carry-over from other donors' samples. Each CDR3 is given with its conserved first and last residue. Only part of the rows carry a size: once, few, many, or a class if the clone is expanded.

abundance	v_gene	j_gene	CDR3aa
few	TRBV12-5	TRBJ2-5	CASGLEEETQYF
.	TRBV2	TRBJ1-2	CASSATLTSYGYTF
few	TRBV27	TRBJ1-2	CASSSPTRGDYGYTF
many	TRBV11-2	TRBJ1-4	CASTVYGQGRGEKLFF
.	TRBV29-1	TRBJ2-7	CSVSGTGRGATYEQYF
many	TRBV20-1	TRBJ1-2	CSARNRDDYGYTF
few	TRBV10-1	TRBJ2-3	CASSVTAGAGDTQYF
.	TRBV7-8	TRBJ1-2	CASRDLTGGLLVGYTF
many	TRBV6-2/TRBV6-3	TRBJ2-7	CASSYDQTGVTLYEQYF
.	TRBV29-1	TRBJ2-2	CSVVLGELFF
many	TRBV20-1	TRBJ2-3	CSADATPGATDTQYF
.	TRBV2	TRBJ2-2	CASLPGARNTGELFF
many	TRBV6-1	TRBJ1-6	CASARLGNSPLHF
many	TRBV12-3/TRBV12-4	TRBJ1-1	CASSPDGNTEAFF
few	TRBV6-2/TRBV6-3	TRBJ2-7	CASSRPIYEQYF